These 12 T cell receptor beta chains were sequenced from one sample in a study of T cell responses to AZD1222 COVID-19 vaccine. Using immunoSEQ multiplex PCR, the repertoire was profiled, and TCRdb retains in-frame clones only, with some absent. This sample has 120,000 or so clones, with 92% found just once. Sequencing was performed on peripheral blood, taken on day 0 of AZD1222 vaccination. The receptor source for this set is an adult in good health.

The chain is built from TRBV6-5 and TRBJ2-7, with TRBD2 as a possible D gene (6 bases). Trimming removed 11 bases from V and 2 bases from J, with 13 bases in between. CDR3 length: 12 residues. The germline V gene has CDR1 MNHEY and CDR2 SVGAGI. CDR3 region: CAGGTYPYEQYF. In DNA, the CDR3 is TGTGCCGGGGGGACCTATCCCTACGAGCAGTACTTC.

The rearrangement uses TRBV19 and TRBJ2-3; unclear D gene. The V gene lost 7 bases and the J gene lost 2 bases, with 13 bases spanning the gap. The germline V gene encodes CDR1 LNHDA and CDR2 SQIVND (reference sequence). The CDR3 consists of 14 residues. CDR3 residues: CASKVGRNTDTQYF. The CDR3 region has the DNA TGTGCCAGTAAGGTTGGGCGGAACACAGATACGCAGTATTTT.

V gene TRBV18 combines with J gene TRBJ1-5; TRBD1 might be the D (5 bases). The germline CDR1 and CDR2 sequences are KGHSH and LQKENI. Trimming stripped 2 bases from V and 6 bases from J, with 20 bases between. The CDR3 sequence is 17 residues long. In DNA, the CDR3 is TGTGCCAGCTCACCAGAACTCCCCGGGGACTCGGGTCAGCCCCAGCATTTT. Its translation is CASSPELPGDSGQPQHF.

The chain recombines TRBV7-2 with TRBJ2-3; 10 bases agree with TRBD1. The junction had 6 bases not matched to a gene; V was cut back by 3 bases and J by 3 bases. The CDR3 extends over 16 amino acids. Germline CDR1 and CDR2: SGHTA and FQGNSA. The CDR3 DNA sequence: TGTGCCAGCAGCTTTGTCGACAGGGGGCTTACAGATACGCAGTATTTT. This translates into CASSFVDRGLTDTQYF.

The rearrangement joins TRBV5-8 to TRBJ1-5, with 7 bases that match TRBD1. This CDR3 is 17 amino acids long. In germline, CDR1 is SGHTS, CDR2 YDEGEE. The ends lost 4 bases at V and 0 bases at J; junction bases unmatched: 10. CDR3 coding DNA: TGTGCCAGCAGCACCGGACAGGCCCGCAATAGCAATCAGCCCCAGCATTTT. This translates into CASSTGQARNSNQPQHF.

The rearrangement uses TRBV6-1 and TRBJ2-5, with D tentatively TRBD1 or TRBD2 (6 bases each). The ends were cut back, 5 bases at V and 5 bases at J, with 18 bases in the middle. Germline V gene sequence: CDR1 MNHNS, CDR2 SASEGT. This CDR3 comprises 15 residues. CDR3 region: CASSLQSGATETQYF. The CDR3 nucleotides are TGTGCCAGCAGTCTACAATCGGGGGCTACGGAGACCCAGTACTTC.

The chain joins TRBV5-1 to TRBJ1-3; 8 nucleotides match TRBD1. The germline CDR1 and CDR2 sequences are SGHRS and YFSETQ. V shed 0 bases and J 0 bases; nucleotides not matched to a gene: 5. There are 17 residues in the CDR3. In nucleotides, the CDR3 is TGCGCCAGCAGCTTGGGGGACAGGCCCCTCTCTGGAAACACCATATATTTT. It is translated as CASSLGDRPLSGNTIYF.

The CDR3 loop is CASSLMSGTTNEQFF. The CDR3 nucleotides are TGCGCCAGCAGCTTAATGTCCGGGACAACGAATGAGCAGTTCTTC. This chain connects TRBV5-1 to TRBJ2-1, with D perhaps matching TRBD1 (6 bases). Trimming shortened V by 2 bases and J by 7 bases, and 16 bases separated the two germline ends. CDR3 length equals 15 residues. CDR1 and CDR2 from the germline V gene are SGHRS and YFSETQ.

This clone came up a few times. This sequence joins TRBV3-1 (or the pseudogene TRBV3-2) and TRBJ1-2; D not certain. From germline, CDR1 is LGHDT and CDR2 YNNKEL (reference sequence). V lost 3 bases, J lost 8 bases, and 13 bases lay in between. This CDR3 is 13 amino acids long. CDR3 sequence: CASSQELPSGYTF. DNA for the CDR3: TGTGCCAGCAGCCAGGAACTCCCCAGCGGCTACACCTTC.

The CDR3 loop is CASSIAGTPNYGYTF. As DNA, the CDR3 is TGTGCCAGTAGTATCGCCGGGACACCAAACTATGGCTACACCTTC. The J gene is TRBJ1-2, the V gene TRBV19; TRBD1 is a possible D gene (6 bases). The germline V and J ends were trimmed by 3 bases and 2 bases, with 13 bases remaining between them. CDR1 and CDR2 (germline): LNHDA, SQIVND (reference sequence). The CDR3 totals 15 residues.

The chain employs TRBV27 and TRBJ1-2, with 7 bases matching TRBD1. CDR3 length equals 13 residues. Germline V lookup: CDR1 MNHEY, CDR2 SMNVEV (reference sequence). Losses at the gene ends were 8 bases for V and 4 bases for J; bases not matched to a gene: 7. CDR3 in DNA: TGTGCCAGCGGCGACAGGGTGAGCTATGGCTACACCTTC. Amino acid sequence: CASGDRVSYGYTF.

This clone was recorded only once. The genes are TRBV29-1 and TRBJ2-2, with TRBD2 matching over 7 bases. The CDR3 spans 13 residues. The ends lost 5 bases at V and 5 bases at J; junction bases unmatched: 5. Germline CDR1 and CDR2: SQVTM and ANQGSEA. Written as DNA, the CDR3 is TGCAGCGTTTATTCGGGAGGAACCGGGGAGCTGTTTTTT. Translating it yields CSVYSGGTGELFF.